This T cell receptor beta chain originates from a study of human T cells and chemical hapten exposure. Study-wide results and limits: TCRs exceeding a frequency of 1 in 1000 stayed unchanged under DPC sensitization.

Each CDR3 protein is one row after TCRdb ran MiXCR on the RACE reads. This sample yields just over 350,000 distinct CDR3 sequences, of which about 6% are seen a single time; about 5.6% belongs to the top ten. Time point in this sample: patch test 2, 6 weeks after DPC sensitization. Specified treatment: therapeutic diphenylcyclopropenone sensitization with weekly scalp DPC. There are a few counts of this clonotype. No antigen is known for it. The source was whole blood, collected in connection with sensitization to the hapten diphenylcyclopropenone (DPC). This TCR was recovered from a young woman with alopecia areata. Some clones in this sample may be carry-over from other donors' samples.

The CDR3 here is CASSQDPGWGYTF. CDR3 nucleotides: TGTGCCAGCAGCCAAGATCCGGGCTGGGGCTACACCTTC. This chain connects TRBV3-1 to TRBJ1-2; D unresolved. CDR3 size: 13 residues. Germline CDR1 LGHDT, CDR2 YNNKEL (reference sequence). V lost 0 bases and J lost 8, with 10 bases in between.